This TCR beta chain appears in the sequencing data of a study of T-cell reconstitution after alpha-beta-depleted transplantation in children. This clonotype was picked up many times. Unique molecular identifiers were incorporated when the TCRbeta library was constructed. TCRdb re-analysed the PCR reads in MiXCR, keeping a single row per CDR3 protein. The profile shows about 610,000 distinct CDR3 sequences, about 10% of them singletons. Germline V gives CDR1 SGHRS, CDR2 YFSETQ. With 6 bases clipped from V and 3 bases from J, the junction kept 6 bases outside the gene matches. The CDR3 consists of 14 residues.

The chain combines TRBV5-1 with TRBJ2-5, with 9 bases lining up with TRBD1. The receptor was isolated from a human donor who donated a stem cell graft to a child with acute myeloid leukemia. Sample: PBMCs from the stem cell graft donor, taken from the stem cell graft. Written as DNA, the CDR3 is TGCGCCAGCACCCTCGGGACAGGGAAAGAGACCCAGTACTTC. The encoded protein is CASTLGTGKETQYF.